The 25 T cell receptor beta chains below were found in one sample sequenced in a study of T-cell memory formation after mild COVID-19. TCRdb re-called the 5' RACE reads with MiXCR, one entry per CDR3 protein. Found here are 350,000 to 450,000 distinct CDR3 sequences, over 15% of them singletons; the top ten hold around 8.4%. Sample: PBMCs or a T cell subset sorted from them (not recorded which). The receptors were sampled from an adult woman who had mild COVID-19 (a few samples of this study predate the infection). Cell type and time point are not known.

This clonotype came up many times. The chain uses TRBV25-1 and TRBJ2-1, with a tentative D call TRBD2 (5 bases). Germline V CDR1 and CDR2: MGHDK, SYGVNS. Trimming pared 0 bases from V and 4 bases from J, leaving 7 bases between. The CDR3 sequence is 14 residues long. The CDR3 DNA reads TGTGCCAGCAGTGAATATGAGGGATACAATGAGCAGTTCTTC. Encoded protein: CASSEYEGYNEQFF. The full variable domain, completed using reference TRBV25-1 and TRBJ2-1, is EADIYQTPRYLVIGTGKKITLECSQTMGHDKMYWYQQDPGMELHLIHYSYGVNSTEKGDLSSESTVSRIRTEHFPLTLESARPSHTSQYLCASSEYEGYNEQFFGPGTRLTVL.

This clonotype has a handful of counts. The chain has TRBV5-4 and TRBJ1-6; tentatively, D is TRBD1 (5 bases). Germline V gene lookup returns CDR1 SGHNT and CDR2 YYREEE (reference sequence). V shed 0 bases and J shed 7 bases, with 8 bases lying between them. The CDR3 has 14 residues. This chain's CDR3 is CASSLEQANSPLHF. In nucleotides, the CDR3 is TGTGCCAGCAGCTTGGAACAGGCCAATTCACCCCTCCACTTT.

This chain joins TRBV6-5 and TRBJ2-1; possible D gene TRBD2, 7 bases. CDR3 length: 16 residues. Deletions cut 7 bases from V and 3 bases from J, with 19 bases between. Germline lookup yields CDR1 MNHEY and CDR2 SVGAGI. The CDR3 bases are TGTGCCAGCACCCCACGGGGGGCCCCCAGCTACAATGAGCAGTTCTTC. Amino acids: CASTPRGAPSYNEQFF.

This clonotype has ten or more counts. J is TRBJ2-7 and V is TRBV7-2, with 7 bases fitting TRBD2. Germline values: CDR1 SGHTA, CDR2 FQGNSA. With V trimmed by 3 bases and J by 4 bases, 9 bases remained unmatched. The CDR3 runs to 15 residues. In DNA form, the CDR3 reads TGTGCCAGCAGCTTCGGCGGGAGAAGCGTATACGAGCAGTACTTC. It is translated as CASSFGGRSVYEQYF.

The genes are TRBV9 and TRBJ1-2; D possibly corresponds to TRBD1 (5 bases). The ends were cut back, 0 bases at V and 3 bases at J, with 9 bases in the middle. Germline CDR1 is SGDLS and CDR2 is YYNGEE. CDR3 length: 14 amino acids. The CDR3 nucleotides read TGTGCCAGCAGCGTAGACCGGGACTACTATGGCTACACCTTC. It yields the protein CASSVDRDYYGYTF.

This clonotype was seen repeatedly, ten times or more. The V call is TRBV15, the J call TRBJ1-1; no reliable D call. CDR3 size: 14 residues. From germline, CDR1 is LNHNV and CDR2 YYDKDF (reference sequence). The V end was cut by 6 bases, the J end by 4 bases, with 15 bases between. CDR3 DNA: TGTGCCACCAGAGGGAGAGACTCGGGCACTGAAGCTTTCTTT. This translates into CATRGRDSGTEAFF. Using reference TRBV15 and TRBJ1-1 for the parts outside the CDR3, the full variable domain is DAMVIQNPRYQVTQFGKPVTLSCSQTLNHNVMYWYQQKSSQAPKLLFHYYDKDFNNEADTPDNFQSRRPNTSFCFLDIRSPGLGDTAMYLCATRGRDSGTEAFFGQGTRLTVV.

This clonotype has only one observation. The chain links TRBV6-2 or TRBV6-3 to TRBJ1-5; D is undetermined. Germline CDR1 reads MNHEY; CDR2 reads SVGEGT. The CDR3 has 15 residues. Trimming took off 2 bases at V and 5 bases at J, with 13 bases between the two ends. The DNA for the CDR3 is TGTGCCAGCAGTTACGGCGGGGATAGGGATCAGCCCCAGCATTTT. It translates to CASSYGGDRDQPQHF.

This clonotype turned up a few times. The chain links TRBV3-1 to TRBJ2-7; no reliable D call. Trimming removed 1 base from V and 3 bases from J, with 13 bases in between. Germline V gene sequence: CDR1 LGHDT, CDR2 YNNKEL (reference sequence). The CDR3 runs to 15 residues. The CDR3 coding sequence is TGTGCCAGCAGCCAAGTTCTCTACCCAAGCTACGAGCAGTACTTC. This translates into CASSQVLYPSYEQYF.

As for this clonotype: A read error may be the cause here, since a much bigger clone is one base away. This chain joins TRBV16 and TRBJ1-1, with D perhaps TRBD1 (5 bases). The CDR3 has 13 residues. Germline assignment: CDR1 KGHSY and CDR2 FQNENV. The CDR3 sequence: CASSQGGNAEAFF. The CDR3 region has the DNA TGTGCCAGCAGCCAAGGGGGGAACGCTGAAGCTTTCTTT. The whole variable domain, remainder taken from reference TRBV16 and TRBJ1-1, is GEEVAQTPKHLVRGEGQKAKLYCAPIKGHSYVFWYQQVLKNEFKFLISFQNENVFDETGMPKERFSAKCLPNSPCSLEIQATKLEDSAVYFCASSQGGNAEAFFGQGTRLTVV.

This clonotype has just a few counts. The CDR3 DNA is TGTGCCAGCAGCTTGGCTAGGGGAGGGTTAGAGACCCAGTACTTC. It is translated as CASSLARGGLETQYF. The V gene is TRBV11-2, the J gene TRBJ2-5; 7 bases map to TRBD2. The germline gives CDR1 SGHAT, CDR2 FQNNGV. The CDR3 extends over 15 amino acids. Trimming took 3 bases from V and 4 from J; bases not matched to a gene: 8.

This clonotype has just a few counts. This chain connects TRBV5-1 to TRBJ2-7; no clear D. Trimming removed 4 bases from V and 6 bases from J, with 14 bases in between. Germline loops: CDR1 SGHRS, CDR2 YFSETQ. CDR3 size: 13 residues. CDR3 nucleotides: TGCGCCAGCAGCGAAGACAATTACGGCGAGCAGTACTTC. Translated, it gives CASSEDNYGEQYF.

The chain employs TRBV5-1 and TRBJ2-5, with 9 bases identical to TRBD1. The V and J ends lost 7 bases and 4 bases, in that order; junction bases with no gene match: 5. The CDR3 sequence is 13 residues long. Looked up from germline, CDR1 is SGHRS and CDR2 is YFSETQ. The CDR3 nucleotides read TGCGCCAGCGGGTCGGGACAGGGAGAGACCCAGTACTTC. Amino acid sequence: CASGSGQGETQYF.

This clonotype has only a few counts. The rearrangement uses TRBV7-8 and TRBJ2-2; D could derive from TRBD1 or TRBD2 (7 bases each). Between the trimmed V and J ends, which lost 7 bases and 6 bases, there was a span of 12 bases. The CDR3 runs 13 residues. CDR1 is SGHVS and CDR2 is FQNEAQ in the germline V gene. CDR3 bases: TGTGCCAGCACCAGGGGGGGGTCCGGGGAGCTGTTTTTT. Translating it yields CASTRGGSGELFF. Full variable domain (missing parts from reference TRBV7-8 and TRBJ2-2): GAGVSQSPRYKVAKRGQDVALRCDPISGHVSLFWYQQALGQGPEFLTYFQNEAQLDKSGLPSDRFFAERPEGSVSTLKIQRTQQEDSAVYLCASTRGGSGELFFGEGSRLTVL.

The chain couples TRBV7-2 to TRBJ1-1; tentatively, D is TRBD1 (5 bases). Trimming pared 5 bases from V and 11 bases from J, leaving 18 bases between. Per germline, CDR1 SGHTA and CDR2 FQGNSA. The CDR3 loop spans 13 amino acids. The CDR3 coding sequence is TGTGCCAGCAGCGATGGACAAATCGGTCGGGCTTTCTTT. Residues: CASSDGQIGRAFF. The full variable domain, rest sourced from reference TRBV7-2 and TRBJ1-1, is GAGVSQSPSNKVTEKGKDVELRCDPISGHTALYWYRQSLGQGLEFLIYFQGNSAPDKSGLPSDRFSAERTGGSVSTLTIQRTQQEDSAVYLCASSDGQIGRAFFGQGTRLTVV.

This chain connects TRBV5-4 to TRBJ2-3; 8 bases align to TRBD2. V shed 4 bases and J 0 bases; nucleotides not matched to a gene: 7. Germline V gene lookup returns CDR1 SGHNT and CDR2 YYREEE (reference sequence). The CDR3 extends over 16 amino acids. The chain's CDR3 is CASSARLAPSTDTQYF. For the CDR3, the DNA is TGTGCCAGCAGCGCCCGACTAGCGCCTAGCACAGATACGCAGTATTTT.

The chain joins TRBV7-8 to TRBJ2-7, with 7 bases identical to TRBD1. The V segment lost 5 bases and the J segment 7 bases; nucleotides outside the gene matches: 2. In germline, CDR1 is SGHVS, CDR2 FQNEAQ. This CDR3 region has 11 residues. In DNA, the CDR3 is TGTGCCAGCAGCCCGGACAGGGAGCAGTACTTC. This sequence encodes CASSPDREQYF.

The chain recombines TRBV11-1 with TRBJ2-7, with 11 nucleotides matching TRBD2. CDR3 length equals 17 residues. Germline-derived CDR1 and CDR2 are SGHAT and FQDESV (reference sequence). Losses at the gene ends were 2 bases for V and 0 bases for J; bases not matched to a gene: 6. The chain's CDR3 is CASSLRGTSGNSYEQYF. CDR3 nucleotides: TGTGCCAGCAGCTTACGAGGGACTAGCGGCAACTCCTACGAGCAGTACTTC.

The chain recombines TRBV24-1 with TRBJ1-1; D call uncertain. The CDR3 is made up of 13 amino acids. Trimming pared 4 bases from V and 1 base from J, leaving 6 bases between. CDR1 KGHDR and CDR2 SFDVKD come from the germline V gene. DNA of the CDR3: TGTGCCACCAGTGACACCAGGAACACTGAAGCTTTCTTT. Amino acid sequence: CATSDTRNTEAFF.

The V gene is TRBV20-1, the J gene TRBJ1-1, with 7 bases that match TRBD1. The length of the CDR3 is 15 residues. The germline V gene has CDR1 DFQATT and CDR2 SNEGSKA (reference sequence). The J segment lost 3 bases and the V segment lost 0 bases, leaving 7 bases of the junction unmatched. CDR3 region: CSARDAFRGDTEAFF. In DNA, the CDR3 is TGCAGTGCTAGAGATGCTTTCAGGGGGGACACTGAAGCTTTCTTT.

V and J are TRBV20-1 and TRBJ2-3; no clear D gene. From germline, CDR1 is DFQATT and CDR2 SNEGSKA (reference sequence). The CDR3 runs 15 residues. The ends were cut back, 1 base at V and 1 base at J, with 12 bases in the middle. CDR3 sequence reads: CSARVGGFGTDTQYF. The CDR3 bases are TGCAGTGCTAGAGTAGGCGGATTCGGCACAGATACGCAGTATTTT.

The chain joins TRBV7-6 to TRBJ2-3, with D possibly being TRBD2 (6 bases). The CDR3 length is 14 residues. Germline V gene lookup returns CDR1 SGHVS and CDR2 FNYEAQ. Between the trimmed V and J ends, which lost 5 bases and 3 bases, there was a span of 12 bases. The CDR3, as DNA: TGTGCCAGCAGCCCCGTCGGAGGGACAGATACGCAGTATTTT. This gives the protein CASSPVGGTDTQYF.

This clonotype has just a few counts. CDR3 loop: CAWSGGNTEAFF. CDR3 DNA sequence: TGTGCCTGGAGTGGGGGGAACACTGAAGCTTTCTTT. The rearrangement links TRBV30 to TRBJ1-1; D ambiguous. This CDR3 is built from 12 residues. Germline V CDR1 and CDR2: GTSNPN, SVGIG (reference sequence). V lost 1 base to trimming and J lost 1 base, with 4 bases between them.

This sequence joins TRBV12-3 or TRBV12-4 and TRBJ2-2, with 10 bases matching TRBD2. This CDR3 contains 16 residues. Trimming took 7 bases from V and 4 from J; bases not matched to a gene: 9. CDR3 nucleotide sequence: TGTGCCAGCAACGACCTTAGCGGGGGGTCCACCGGGGAGCTGTTTTTT. This codes for CASNDLSGGSTGELFF.

The rearrangement links TRBV27 to TRBJ2-1, with a weak D call TRBD2 (6 bases). The V gene's germline CDR1 is MNHEY and CDR2 SMNVEV (reference sequence). V gave up 5 bases and J gave up 13 bases, with 18 bases separating them. The CDR3 extends over 13 amino acids. CDR3 in amino acids: CASSASGTGYQFF. In DNA form, the CDR3 reads TGTGCCAGCAGTGCGTCCGGGACTGGATACCAGTTCTTC.

V is TRBV7-6 and J is TRBJ2-7, with TRBD1 matching over 7 bases. The V gene's germline CDR1 is SGHVS and CDR2 FNYEAQ. CDR3 size: 13 residues. The junction had 5 bases not matched to a gene; V was cut back by 3 bases and J by 6 bases. CDR3 DNA sequence: TGTGCCAGCAGCTTGACAGGGAATTCCGAGCAGTACTTC. This translates into CASSLTGNSEQYF.